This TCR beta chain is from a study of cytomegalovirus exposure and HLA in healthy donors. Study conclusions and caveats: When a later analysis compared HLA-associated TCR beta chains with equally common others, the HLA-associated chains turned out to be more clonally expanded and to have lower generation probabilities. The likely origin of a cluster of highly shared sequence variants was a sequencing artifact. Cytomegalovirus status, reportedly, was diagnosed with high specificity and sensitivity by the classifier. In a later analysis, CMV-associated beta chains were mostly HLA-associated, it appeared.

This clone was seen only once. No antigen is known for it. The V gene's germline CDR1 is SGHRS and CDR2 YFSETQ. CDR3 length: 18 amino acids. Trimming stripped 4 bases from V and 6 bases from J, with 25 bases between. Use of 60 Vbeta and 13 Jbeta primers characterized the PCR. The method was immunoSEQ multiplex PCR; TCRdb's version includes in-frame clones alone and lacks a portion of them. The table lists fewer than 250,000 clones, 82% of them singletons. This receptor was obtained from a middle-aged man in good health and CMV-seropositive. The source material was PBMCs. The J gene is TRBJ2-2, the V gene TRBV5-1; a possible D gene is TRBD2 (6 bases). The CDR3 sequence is CASSVTPSTSQNAGELFF. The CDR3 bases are TGCGCCAGCAGCGTGACCCCTTCGACTAGTCAGAATGCCGGGGAGCTGTTTTTT.